These 23 T cell receptor beta chains were sequenced from one sample in a study of cytomegalovirus exposure and HLA in healthy donors. In the PCR, 60 Vbeta and 13 Jbeta primers were used. Clones were sequenced by immunoSEQ multiplex PCR, and TCRdb holds only the in-frame ones, with some missing. The table records approximately 190,000 clones, approximately 70% of them present only once. Sequencing input: PBMCs. The source of these receptors is a man aged 35-49 years in good health and CMV-seropositive.

The rearrangement links TRBV27 to TRBJ2-1; TRBD1 matches 8 bases. Trimming took 3 bases from V and 9 from J; bases not matched to a gene: 7. This CDR3 is built from 14 residues. Germline values: CDR1 MNHEY, CDR2 SMNVEV (reference sequence). Written as DNA, the CDR3 is TGTGCCAGCAGTTTCGGGGACAGGTCCCTTGAGCAGTTCTTC. It encodes CASSFGDRSLEQFF.

The V and J genes are TRBV4-3 and TRBJ1-5, with D unresolved. V was clipped by 0 bases and J by 7 bases, with 10 bases between them. Germline CDR1 and CDR2: LGHNA and YSLEER. The CDR3 runs to 14 residues. CDR3 residues: CASSQEFSGQPQHF. The CDR3 nucleotides read TGCGCCAGCAGCCAAGAGTTTTCGGGACAGCCCCAGCATTTT.

The chain has TRBV6-5 and TRBJ2-1, with 9 nucleotides matching TRBD2. V was pared by 7 bases and J by 6 bases, with 10 bases of the junction left unmatched. The CDR3 has 15 residues. Germline V lookup: CDR1 MNHEY, CDR2 SVGAGI. CDR3 loop: CASTKRTSVPNEQFF. The CDR3, as DNA: TGTGCCAGCACCAAGAGGACTAGCGTACCCAATGAGCAGTTCTTC.

The chain joins TRBV28 to TRBJ1-2; TRBD1 might be the D (6 bases). V lost 2 bases, J lost 8 bases, and 12 bases lay in between. The CDR3 covers 13 residues. The V gene's germline CDR1 is MDHEN and CDR2 SYDVKM. The CDR3 DNA sequence: TGTGCCAGCAGTTTAGGGATAACAGGGGGCTACACCTTC. The encoded protein is CASSLGITGGYTF.

The chain joins TRBV7-2 to TRBJ1-3; D possibly corresponds to TRBD1 (6 bases). With 1 base removed from V and 1 base from J, the gap between germline ends came to 11 bases. The length of the CDR3 is 16 residues. The germline gives CDR1 SGHTA, CDR2 FQGNSA. CDR3 protein: CASSLDGQISGNTIYF. CDR3 bases: TGTGCCAGCAGCTTAGACGGACAGATATCTGGAAACACCATATATTTT.

The chain joins TRBV10-3 to TRBJ1-1; no clear D. This CDR3 contains 12 residues. In germline, CDR1 is ENHRY, CDR2 SYGVKD. V lost 4 bases and J lost 8, with 11 bases in between. The CDR3: CAISGEREEAFF. Here the CDR3 DNA reads TGTGCCATCAGTGGGGAGCGGGAAGAAGCTTTCTTT.

The chain links TRBV9 to TRBJ2-5, with no clear D. Germline CDR1 reads SGDLS; CDR2 reads YYNGEE. CDR3 length equals 13 residues. Trimming left V 3 bases short and J 3 bases short, with 9 bases between. CDR3 nucleotide sequence: TGTGCCAGCAGCGCCTACCCAAAAGAGACCCAGTACTTC. Translating gives CASSAYPKETQYF.

This clone has a single count. The rearrangement joins TRBV28 to TRBJ2-7; 10 bases fit TRBD1. J lost 2 bases, V lost 1 base, and 17 bases had no gene match. This CDR3 is 20 amino acids long. Germline V gene sequence: CDR1 MDHEN, CDR2 SYDVKM. The CDR3 sequence is CASSLSGGTGDLLSTYEQYF. The CDR3 DNA follows: TGTGCCAGCAGTTTATCCGGGGGGACAGGGGACCTCCTTTCTACCTACGAGCAGTACTTC.

This chain links TRBV6-5 with TRBJ2-2, with 8 bases that match TRBD1. Germline V gene sequence: CDR1 MNHEY, CDR2 SVGAGI. The V segment lost 0 bases and the J segment 6 bases; nucleotides outside the gene matches: 6. The length of the CDR3 is 16 residues. For the CDR3, the DNA is TGTGCCAGCAGTTACTCGTGGACAGGGCTTGCCGGGGAGCTGTTTTTT. It yields the protein CASSYSWTGLAGELFF.

This chain connects TRBV4-2 to TRBJ1-2, with TRBD1 as a possible D gene (6 bases). The CDR3 contains 15 residues. The germline V gene has CDR1 LGHNA and CDR2 YNFKEQ. V was pared by 4 bases and J by 3 bases, with 15 bases between. CDR3 coding DNA: TGTGCCAGCAGCCGAGAGGGGGGAGGGGACTATGGCTACACCTTC. Translated: CASSREGGGDYGYTF.

The V gene is TRBV2, the J gene TRBJ2-2, with TRBD1 matching over 8 bases. This CDR3 is 14 amino acids long. Germline V CDR1 and CDR2: SNHLY, FYNNEI. Trimming took 6 bases from V and 4 from J; bases not matched to a gene: 4. CDR3 DNA: TGTGCCAGCAGCGGACAGGGTGGCACCGGGGAGCTGTTTTTT. It specifies CASSGQGGTGELFF.

The chain links TRBV7-2 to TRBJ2-7, with a weak D call TRBD2 (5 bases). The CDR3 runs 18 residues. Germline V gene sequence: CDR1 SGHTA, CDR2 FQGNSA. Trimming left V 1 base short and J 0 bases short, with 19 bases between. CDR3 in amino acids: CASSLDVGGSGNSYEQYF. Here the CDR3 DNA reads TGTGCCAGCAGCTTAGACGTAGGAGGTTCCGGGAACTCCTACGAGCAGTACTTC.

With respect to this clone: Other nucleotide sequences from this sample produce the same CDR3. The V call is TRBV7-2, the J call TRBJ2-7, with D uncertain. Germline CDR1 is SGHTA and CDR2 is FQGNSA. Trimming cost V 5 bases and J 3 bases, with 8 bases left between them. This CDR3 is 12 amino acids long. In DNA form, the CDR3 reads TGTGCCAGCAGCCCCTCCCGCTACGAGCAGTACTTC. This encodes CASSPSRYEQYF.

The chain joins TRBV9 to TRBJ2-1, with D possibly being TRBD1 (6 bases). Germline V CDR1 and CDR2: SGDLS, YYNGEE. V was shortened by 4 bases and J by 8 bases, with 10 bases between the two germline ends. This CDR3 has 12 residues. CDR3 protein: CASSLQGYEQFF. CDR3 in DNA: TGTGCCAGCAGCCTACAGGGCTATGAGCAGTTCTTC.

The chain recombines TRBV7-3 with TRBJ2-1; D uncertain. Germline V CDR1 and CDR2: SGHTA, FQGTGA. Trimming took 1 base from V and 10 from J, leaving 8 bases between them. CDR3 size: 12 residues. CDR3 protein: CASSLIPQEQFF. The CDR3 DNA is TGTGCCAGCAGCTTAATCCCCCAGGAGCAGTTCTTC. Supplemented by reference TRBV7-3 and TRBJ2-1, the full variable domain reads GAGVSQTPSNKVTEKGKYVELRCDPISGHTALYWYRQSLGQGPEFLIYFQGTGAADDSGLPNDRFFAVRPEGSVSTLKIQRTERGDSAVYLCASSLIPQEQFFGPGTRLTVL.

The chain couples TRBV9 to TRBJ2-5; a possible D gene is TRBD2 (5 bases). Trimming took 0 bases from V and 1 from J, leaving 13 bases between them. This CDR3 is 16 amino acids long. The germline V gene encodes CDR1 SGDLS and CDR2 YYNGEE. In nucleotides, the CDR3 is TGTGCCAGCAGCGTAGGGGCCCAGCGGAGCCAAGAGACCCAGTACTTC. This sequence encodes CASSVGAQRSQETQYF.

This chain joins TRBV5-5 and TRBJ1-1; a possible D gene is TRBD1 (5 bases). The CDR3 consists of 14 residues. Germline V gene lookup returns CDR1 SGHKS and CDR2 YYEKEE (reference sequence). Trimming took off 1 base at V and 3 bases at J, with 10 bases between the two ends. CDR3 sequence: CASSLSREDTEAFF. The CDR3 DNA is TGTGCCAGCAGCTTGTCCAGGGAGGACACTGAAGCTTTCTTT.

V gene TRBV6-5 combines with J gene TRBJ2-5; TRBD1 matches at 9 bases. Germline trimming cut 6 bases from V and 2 bases from J; bases unmatched to any gene: 7. Germline CDR1 is MNHEY and CDR2 is SVGAGI. This CDR3 spans 15 amino acids. In DNA form, the CDR3 reads TGTGCCAGCAGAAGCGGGACAGGGCCACAAGAGACCCAGTACTTC. Protein sequence: CASRSGTGPQETQYF.

V gene TRBV9 combines with J gene TRBJ2-5, with a weak D call TRBD2 (7 bases). CDR3 size: 14 residues. Germline CDR1 and CDR2: SGDLS and YYNGEE. V lost 2 bases and J 5 bases, leaving 13 bases between the germline ends. This chain's CDR3 is CASSVGGGRETQYF. In DNA form, the CDR3 reads TGTGCCAGCAGCGTGGGAGGGGGAAGGGAGACCCAGTACTTC.

The chain joins TRBV2 to TRBJ1-2; maybe TRBD1 (6 bases). Germline CDR1 is SNHLY and CDR2 is FYNNEI. V lost 2 bases and J lost 8, with 12 bases in between. This CDR3 contains 13 residues. The CDR3 loop reads CASSERDKVGYTF. For the CDR3, the DNA is TGTGCCAGCAGTGAAAGGGACAAAGTCGGCTACACCTTC. The full variable domain, with the rest looked up from reference TRBV2 and TRBJ1-2, is EPEVTQTPSHQVTQMGQEVILRCVPISNHLYFYWYRQILGQKVEFLVSFYNNEISEKSEIFDDQFSVERPDGSNFTLKIRSTKLEDSAMYFCASSERDKVGYTFGSGTRLTVV.

The chain joins TRBV6-5 to TRBJ1-3; D is undetermined. In germline, CDR1 is MNHEY, CDR2 SVGAGI. V lost 6 bases, J lost 0 bases, and 12 bases lay in between. The CDR3 totals 15 residues. CDR3 in DNA: TGTGCCAGCAGATTACAGACGGACTCTGGAAACACCATATATTTT. It yields the protein CASRLQTDSGNTIYF.

This rearrangement joins TRBV4-1 to TRBJ2-5; 7 bases map to TRBD2. V trimming: 0 bases; J trimming: 3 bases; junction bases outside the gene matches: 7. The CDR3 is made up of 16 amino acids. The germline V gene encodes CDR1 MGHRA and CDR2 YSYEKL. The CDR3 here is CASSQDIDSGEETQYF. As DNA, the CDR3 is TGCGCCAGCAGCCAAGATATTGACAGCGGGGAAGAGACCCAGTACTTC.

This clone was recorded a few times. J is TRBJ2-5 and V is TRBV27, with 11 bases lining up with TRBD1. This CDR3 contains 15 residues. Germline V CDR1 and CDR2: MNHEY, SMNVEV (reference sequence). With V trimmed by 2 bases and J by 2 bases, 1 base remained unmatched. The chain's CDR3 is CASSLGTGGQETQYF. The CDR3 DNA follows: TGTGCCAGCAGTTTAGGGACAGGGGGACAAGAGACCCAGTACTTC.